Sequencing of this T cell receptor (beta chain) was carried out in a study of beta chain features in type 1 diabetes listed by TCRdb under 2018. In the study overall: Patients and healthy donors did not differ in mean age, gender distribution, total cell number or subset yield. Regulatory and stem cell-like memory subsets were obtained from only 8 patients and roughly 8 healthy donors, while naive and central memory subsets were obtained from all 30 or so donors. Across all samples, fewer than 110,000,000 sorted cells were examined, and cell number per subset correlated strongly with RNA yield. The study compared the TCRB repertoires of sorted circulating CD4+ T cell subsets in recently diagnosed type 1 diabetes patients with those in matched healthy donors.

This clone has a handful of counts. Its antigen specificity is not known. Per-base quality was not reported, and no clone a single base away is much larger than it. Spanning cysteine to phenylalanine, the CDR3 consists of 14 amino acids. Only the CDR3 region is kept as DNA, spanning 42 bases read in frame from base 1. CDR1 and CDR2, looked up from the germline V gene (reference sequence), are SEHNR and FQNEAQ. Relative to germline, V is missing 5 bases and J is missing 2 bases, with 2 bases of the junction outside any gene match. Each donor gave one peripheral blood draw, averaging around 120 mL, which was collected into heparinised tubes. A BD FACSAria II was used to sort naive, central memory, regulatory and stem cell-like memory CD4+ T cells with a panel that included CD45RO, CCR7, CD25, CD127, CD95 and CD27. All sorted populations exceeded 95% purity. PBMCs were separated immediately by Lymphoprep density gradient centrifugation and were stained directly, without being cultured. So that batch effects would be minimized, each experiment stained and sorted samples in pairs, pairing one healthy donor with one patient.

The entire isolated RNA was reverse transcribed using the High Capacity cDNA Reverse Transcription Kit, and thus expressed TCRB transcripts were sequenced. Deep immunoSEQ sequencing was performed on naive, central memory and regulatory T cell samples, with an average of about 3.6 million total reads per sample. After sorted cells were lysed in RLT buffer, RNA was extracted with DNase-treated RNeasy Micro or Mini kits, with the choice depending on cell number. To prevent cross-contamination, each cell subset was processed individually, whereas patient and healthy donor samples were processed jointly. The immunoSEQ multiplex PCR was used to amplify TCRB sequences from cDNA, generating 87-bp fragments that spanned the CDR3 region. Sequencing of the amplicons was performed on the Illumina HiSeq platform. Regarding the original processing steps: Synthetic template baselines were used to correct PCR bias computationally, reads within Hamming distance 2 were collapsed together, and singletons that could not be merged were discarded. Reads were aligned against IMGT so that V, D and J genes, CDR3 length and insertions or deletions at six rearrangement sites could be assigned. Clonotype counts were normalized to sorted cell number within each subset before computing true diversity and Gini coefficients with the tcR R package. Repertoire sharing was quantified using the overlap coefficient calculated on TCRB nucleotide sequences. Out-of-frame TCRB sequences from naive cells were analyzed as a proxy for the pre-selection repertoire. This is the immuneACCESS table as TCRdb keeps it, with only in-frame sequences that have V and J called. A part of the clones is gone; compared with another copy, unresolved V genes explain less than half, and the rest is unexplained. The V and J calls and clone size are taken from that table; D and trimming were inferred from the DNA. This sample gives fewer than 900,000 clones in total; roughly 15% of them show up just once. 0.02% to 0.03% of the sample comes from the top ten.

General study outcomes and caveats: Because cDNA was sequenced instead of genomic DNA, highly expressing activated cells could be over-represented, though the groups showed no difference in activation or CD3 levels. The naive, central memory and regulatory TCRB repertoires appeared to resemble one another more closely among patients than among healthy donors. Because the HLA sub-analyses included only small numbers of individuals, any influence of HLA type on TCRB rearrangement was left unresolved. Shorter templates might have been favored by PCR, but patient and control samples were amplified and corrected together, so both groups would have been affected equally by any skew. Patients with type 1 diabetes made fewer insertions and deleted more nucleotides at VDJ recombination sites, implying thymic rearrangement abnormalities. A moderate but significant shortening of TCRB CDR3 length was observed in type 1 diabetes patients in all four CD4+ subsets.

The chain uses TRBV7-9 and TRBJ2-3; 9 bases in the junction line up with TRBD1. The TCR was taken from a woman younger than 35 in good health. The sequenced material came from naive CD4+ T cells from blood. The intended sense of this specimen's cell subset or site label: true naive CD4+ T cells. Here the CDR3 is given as CASSKQGATDTQYF. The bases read TGTGCCAGCAGCAAACAGGGGGCCACAGATACGCAGTATTTT.